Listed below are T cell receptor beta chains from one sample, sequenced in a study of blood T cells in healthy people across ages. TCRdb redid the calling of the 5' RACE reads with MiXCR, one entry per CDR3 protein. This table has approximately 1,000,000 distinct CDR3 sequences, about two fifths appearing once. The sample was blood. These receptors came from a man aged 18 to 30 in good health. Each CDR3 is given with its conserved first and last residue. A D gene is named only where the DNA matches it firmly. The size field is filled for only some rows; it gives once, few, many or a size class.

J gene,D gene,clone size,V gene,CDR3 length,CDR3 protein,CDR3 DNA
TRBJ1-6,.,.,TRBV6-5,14,CASSLGLKGSPLHF,TGTGCCAGCAGTCTGGGGTTAAAGGGGTCACCCCTCCACTTT
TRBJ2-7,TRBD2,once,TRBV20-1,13,CSAPRGSSYEQYF,TGCAGTGCTCCGCGGGGGAGCTCCTACGAGCAGTACTTC
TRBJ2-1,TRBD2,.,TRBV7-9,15,CASSLGGLDYNEQFF,TGTGCCAGCAGCTTAGGAGGACTAGATTACAATGAGCAGTTCTTC
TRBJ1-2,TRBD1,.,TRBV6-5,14,CASGYRAGGYGYTF,TGTGCCAGCGGTTACCGTGCAGGGGGTTATGGCTACACCTTC
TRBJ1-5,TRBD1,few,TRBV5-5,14,CASNSQNRGQPQHF,TGTGCCAGCAACTCTCAAAACAGGGGTCAGCCCCAGCATTTT
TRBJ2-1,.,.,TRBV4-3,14,CASSQALRAYEQFF,TGCGCCAGCAGCCAGGCACTCAGGGCCTACGAGCAGTTCTTC
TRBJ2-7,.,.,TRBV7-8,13,CASSLSKGREQYF,TGTGCCAGCAGCTTGTCTAAGGGGCGCGAGCAGTACTTC
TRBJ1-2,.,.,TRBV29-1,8,CSVGDHTF,TGCAGCGTTGGTGATCACACCTTC
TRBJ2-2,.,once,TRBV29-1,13,CSVEDIVSGELFF,TGCAGCGTTGAGGACATAGTCTCCGGGGAGCTGTTTTTT
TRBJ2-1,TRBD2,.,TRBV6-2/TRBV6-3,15,CASSAVASGYNEQFF,TGTGCCAGCAGCGCGGTGGCTAGCGGGTACAATGAGCAGTTCTTC
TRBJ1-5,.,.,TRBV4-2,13,CASSLQEGQPQHF,TGTGCCAGCAGCCTACAGGAAGGTCAGCCCCAGCATTTT
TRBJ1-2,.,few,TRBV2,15,CASSDGRTTNYGYTF,TGTGCCAGCAGTGACGGACGGACTACTAACTATGGCTACACCTTC
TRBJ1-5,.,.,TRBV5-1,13,CASSLAGAEPQHF,TGCGCCAGCAGCTTGGCCGGGGCTGAGCCCCAGCATTTT
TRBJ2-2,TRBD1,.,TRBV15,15,CATSNDRANTGELFF,TGTGCCACCAGCAACGACAGGGCGAACACCGGGGAGCTGTTTTTT
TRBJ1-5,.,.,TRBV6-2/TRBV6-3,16,CASSLVGRPSNQPQHF,TGTGCCAGCAGTTTGGTCGGCAGGCCTAGCAATCAGCCCCAGCATTTT
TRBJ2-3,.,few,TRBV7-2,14,CASSLEGRSDTQYF,TGTGCCAGCAGCTTAGAGGGTAGATCAGATACGCAGTATTTT
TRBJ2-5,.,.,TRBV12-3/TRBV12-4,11,CASSLETEQYF,TGTGCCAGCAGTTTAGAGACAGAGCAGTACTTC
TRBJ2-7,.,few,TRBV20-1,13,CSARIQGRSEQYF,TGCAGTGCTAGGATCCAGGGTCGGAGCGAGCAGTACTTC
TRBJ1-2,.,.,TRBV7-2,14,CASSLGVIDYGYTF,TGTGCCAGCAGCTTAGGGGTTATTGACTATGGCTACACCTTC
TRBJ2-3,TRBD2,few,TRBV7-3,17,CVSSLSFRGGDTDTQYF,TGTGTCAGCAGCTTAAGTTTCCGGGGGGGAGACACAGATACGCAGTATTTT
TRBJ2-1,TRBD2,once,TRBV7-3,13,CVSSAGLAHEQFF,TGTGTCAGCAGCGCTGGACTAGCCCATGAGCAGTTCTTC
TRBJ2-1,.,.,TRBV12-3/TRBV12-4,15,CASSLRTNTNNEQFF,TGTGCCAGCAGTTTGAGGACAAACACTAACAATGAGCAGTTCTTC
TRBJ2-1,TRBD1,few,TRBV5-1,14,CASSLGQGVNEQFF,TGCGCCAGCAGCTTGGGACAGGGCGTCAATGAGCAGTTCTTC